A selection of T cell receptor beta chains follows, all from one sample in a study of cytomegalovirus exposure and HLA in healthy donors. Repertoires were generated with immunoSEQ multiplex PCR, while TCRdb's copy carries only in-frame clones and drops some. This sample has around 220,000 clones, with 80% to 90% found just once. The material sequenced was PBMCs. Receptors were obtained from a woman younger than 30 in good health and CMV-seronegative. Both conserved end residues are trimmed from each CDR3. D genes are given only for firm matches.

>TRBJ2-3|TRBV5-1|TRBD1
ASTLGQLTDTQY
>TRBJ2-5|TRBV27|-
ASRTDRLPMETQY
>TRBJ1-2|TRBV5-1|TRBD1
ASSPGTGDYGYT
>TRBJ1-2|TRBV29-1|-
SVAGTIGYGYT
>TRBJ1-4|TRBV5-4|-
ASSSKGTTTEKLF
>TRBJ1-2|TRBV6-1|-
ASSDTDRYGYT
>TRBJ2-7|TRBV6-1|TRBD2
ASRRSLAGGYEQY
>TRBJ2-2|TRBV6-1|-
ATKPARNTGELF
>TRBJ1-5|TRBV19|-
ASSNRVKGQPQH
>TRBJ2-1|TRBV2|TRBD2
ASSDRGGSSYNEQF
>TRBJ1-3|TRBV11-2|TRBD1
ASSLVQGTGNTIY
>TRBJ2-2|TRBV5-6|-
ASSFGSGVNTGELF
>TRBJ1-5|TRBV6-6|TRBD1
ASSFRQGGSNQPQH
>TRBJ2-7|TRBV19|TRBD1
ATQPRGLSEQY
>TRBJ1-2|TRBV4-1|TRBD1
ASSHGTGGSEYYGYT
>TRBJ2-3|TRBV18|TRBD2
ASSPGLAVVDTQY
>TRBJ2-7|TRBV6-5|-
ASSSPGISYEQY
>TRBJ2-3|TRBV10-1|TRBD1
ASSDPDRGDTQY
>TRBJ1-2|TRBV9|-
ASKRTGANYGYT
>TRBJ1-4|TRBV28|-
ASSLVLAREEKLF
>TRBJ2-7|TRBV6-6|-
ASSRGQTGYEQY
>TRBJ2-3|TRBV6-1|-
ASRWTRGDTQY
>TRBJ2-7|TRBV4-3|TRBD1
ASSQDWTGTYEQY
>TRBJ1-1|TRBV4-1|-
ASSQPPGHSNTEAF
>TRBJ2-6|TRBV5-1|-
ASSYPLEAGANVLT
>TRBJ2-3|TRBV7-9|TRBD2
ASSFQGGTDTQY
>TRBJ2-3|TRBV18|TRBD2
ASSPLAGRTDTQY
>TRBJ1-1|TRBV5-1|-
ASSLAGNTEAF